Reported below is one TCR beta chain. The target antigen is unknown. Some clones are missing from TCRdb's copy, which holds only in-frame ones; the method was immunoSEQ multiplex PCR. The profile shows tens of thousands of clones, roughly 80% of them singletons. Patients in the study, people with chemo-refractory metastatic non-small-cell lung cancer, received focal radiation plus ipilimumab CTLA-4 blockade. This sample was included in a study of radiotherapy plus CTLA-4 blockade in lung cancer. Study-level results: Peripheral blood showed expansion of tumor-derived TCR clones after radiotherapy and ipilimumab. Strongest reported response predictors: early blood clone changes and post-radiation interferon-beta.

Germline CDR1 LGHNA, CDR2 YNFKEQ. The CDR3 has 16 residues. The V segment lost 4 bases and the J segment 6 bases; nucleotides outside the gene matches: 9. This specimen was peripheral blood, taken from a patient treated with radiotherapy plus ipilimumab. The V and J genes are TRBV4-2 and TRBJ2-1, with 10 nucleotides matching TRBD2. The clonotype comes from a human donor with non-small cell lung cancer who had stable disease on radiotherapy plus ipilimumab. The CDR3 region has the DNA TGTGCCAGCAGCCGCGAGTGGCAGCGGGGGGGCAATGAGCAGTTCTTC. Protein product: CASSREWQRGGNEQFF.